A single sample gave rise to the 9 T cell receptor beta chains below, sequenced in a study of response to subunit inactivated influenza vaccine. MiXCR, applied by TCRdb to the RT-PCR reads, yields one record per CDR3 protein. The sample records some 600,000 distinct CDR3 sequences, 12% to 15% being singletons. The sample was PBMCs from blood, taken less than 15 days before vaccination. All receptors come from a man aged 50 to 59 who received an inactivated influenza vaccine.

The chain couples TRBV27 to TRBJ2-1, with TRBD2 identical over 10 bases. CDR3 size: 16 residues. After removal of 0 bases from V and 9 bases from J, the junction contained 8 bases not matched to a gene. Germline values: CDR1 MNHEY, CDR2 SMNVEV (reference sequence). CDR3 sequence reads: CASSLSGLAGVGEQFF. The DNA for the CDR3 is TGTGCCAGCAGTTTATCAGGGCTAGCGGGAGTGGGTGAGCAGTTCTTC.

The chain couples TRBV5-8 to TRBJ2-6; D unresolved. V was clipped by 4 bases and J by 4 bases, with 18 bases between them. Germline V gene data show CDR1 as SGHTS and CDR2 as YDEGEE. The length of the CDR3 is 17 residues. CDR3 sequence: CASSLKQIFTGANVLTF. Here the CDR3 DNA reads TGTGCCAGCAGCCTAAAACAGATTTTCACCGGGGCCAACGTCCTGACTTTC.

The chain combines TRBV7-2 with TRBJ1-4; no reliable D call. Trimming cost V 4 bases and J 8 bases, with 8 bases left between them. CDR1 and CDR2 (germline): SGHTA, FQGNSA. The CDR3 is 12 amino acids. CDR3 sequence (DNA): TGTGCCAGCAGCTCCGGAGAAGAAAAACTGTTTTTT. This codes for CASSSGEEKLFF.

The rearrangement joins TRBV6-1 to TRBJ2-5; 7 bases align to TRBD2. The CDR3 is 15 amino acids. Germline V gene sequence: CDR1 MNHNS, CDR2 SASEGT. Trimming removed 5 bases from V and 2 bases from J; junction bases left unmatched: 8. The CDR3, as DNA: TGTGCCAGCAGTCCTCTCCGGGGGGAACAAGAGACCCAGTACTTC. Translation gives CASSPLRGEQETQYF.

The chain links TRBV4-1 to TRBJ2-3; 9 bases are a match to TRBD1. The germline V gene has CDR1 MGHRA and CDR2 YSYEKL. CDR3 length equals 17 residues. V dropped 0 bases and J dropped 2; count of bases not matched to a gene: 6. CDR3 bases: TGCGCCAGCAGCCAAGATCGGGACAGGGAATACACAGATACGCAGTATTTT. As protein: CASSQDRDREYTDTQYF.

This clonotype was detected only a few times. The chain employs TRBV18 and TRBJ1-6; TRBD1 might be the D (6 bases). The germline CDR1 and CDR2 sequences are KGHSH and LQKENI. The CDR3 length is 19 residues. The V gene lost 1 base and the J gene lost 10 bases, with 26 bases spanning the gap. The CDR3 protein is CASSPRVTTVAGVRSPLHF. DNA for the CDR3: TGTGCCAGCTCACCACGAGTGACCACCGTGGCAGGGGTGAGATCACCCCTCCACTTT.

This clonotype has a handful of counts. The rearrangement uses TRBV7-9 and TRBJ1-5; D is perhaps TRBD1 (5 bases). The CDR3 covers 16 residues. The V gene's germline CDR1 is SEHNR and CDR2 FQNEAQ (reference sequence). Trimming removed 1 base at V and 0 bases at J, with 10 bases between. The CDR3 is CASSLVGDVSNQPQHF. As DNA, the CDR3 is TGTGCCAGCAGCTTAGTAGGGGATGTTAGCAATCAGCCCCAGCATTTT.

The chain uses TRBV5-1 and TRBJ1-3; possible D gene TRBD1, 5 bases. V lost 4 bases to trimming and J lost 0 bases, with 14 bases between them. Per germline, CDR1 SGHRS and CDR2 YFSETQ. The CDR3 runs 16 residues. The CDR3 region is CASSIDSPDSGNTIYF. DNA of the CDR3: TGCGCCAGCAGCATAGACAGTCCCGACTCTGGAAACACCATATATTTT.

This clonotype was counted a few times. V is TRBV15 and J is TRBJ1-1; D perhaps matches TRBD1 (5 bases). Trimming cost V 5 bases and J 8 bases, with 15 bases left between them. CDR1 and CDR2 (germline): LNHNV, YYDKDF (reference sequence). The CDR3 is 13 amino acids. DNA of the CDR3: TGTGCCACCAGCCACCCCGGGACGACAGAAGCTTTCTTT. It codes for CATSHPGTTEAFF.